This T cell receptor beta chain was sequenced during a study of Tregs in tolerant kidney transplant recipients (dated by TCRdb to between 2018 and 2021). Regarding the research as a whole: Transplants used related donors with nonmyeloablative bone marrow transplantation; mixed chimerism was transient in the human trials. The study applied TCRbeta sequencing to find donor-specific regulatory T cells before combined kidney and bone marrow transplantation and then followed those same cells after transplant. Overall study outcomes, separate from this receptor: Biological reproducibility was not examined directly, but technical replication error appeared to be minimal. The most biologically relevant and donor-specific TCRbeta repertoire appeared to be identified by expanding Tregs with activated donor B cells. The study was constrained by small patient numbers, and validation of the findings is required in larger populations and under other immunosuppression protocols. For some patients the PCR primers changed over time, which made it impossible to compare the samples from those patients at the nucleotide level. Donor-specific Treg expansion exceeded global Treg expansion in tolerant patients, suggesting antigen-driven rather than nonspecific expansion.

To note about this clone: It has no known antigen specificity. Within one base of it there is no much larger clone, and no base qualities were kept.

The time point label here, explained by the study, means: blood sample drawn before combined kidney and bone marrow transplant. Thawed PBMCs were FACS-sorted into unstimulated Tregs (CD4+CD25+CD127-), CD4+ non-Tregs (CD4+CD25-), CD4 cells and CD8 cells. Patients were 4 combined kidney and bone marrow transplant recipients from the ITN036ST trial, and only these trial subjects had samples available. Healthy control blood was separated into PBMCs by Ficoll density gradient and cryopreserved, and patient PBMCs were collected both before and after transplant. Trimming takes 4 bases from V and 5 bases from J, and the germline ends sit 7 bases apart. The CDR3 contains 12 residues, cysteine and phenylalanine counted. The read is trimmed to its CDR3 DNA, 36 bases read in frame from base 1. CDR1 SGHRS and CDR2 YFSETQ were looked up in the germline V gene. For TCRbeta CDR3 sequencing, genomic DNA was extracted from sorted cells using the QIAGEN DNeasy Blood and Tissue Kit. High-throughput TCRbeta CDR3 sequencing, including PCR amplification with bias correction and internal controls, was performed commercially through immunoSEQ. The paper's processing steps were these. Unique productive TCRbeta sequences were defined by CDR3 nucleotide sequence when primers matched and otherwise by CDR3 amino acid sequence together with Vbeta and Jbeta genes. To correct for sorting error, sequences found in more than one sorted population at a frequency ratio of 2:1 or less were discarded, and the remaining shared sequences were assigned to the population with the higher frequency. Sequences were defined as donor-reactive when expanded at least 5-fold in CFSE-low cells versus unstimulated cells and present at a frequency of at least 0.01% in CFSE-low cells. Jensen-Shannon divergence calculated on the top 100 TCRbeta sequences ranked by frequency was used to measure repertoire divergence. When a sample had multiple sequencing runs, each run was corrected for sorting error separately and the runs were then pooled. The table comes from immuneACCESS by way of TCRdb, which keeps in-frame sequences with V and J called. Part of the clones is missing from these tables; in studies checked, under half for an unresolved V gene and the rest for unknown reasons. That table furnishes V, J and clone size, whereas the DNA furnished D and trimming. The sample includes roughly 69,000 clones, with approximately 88% observed a single time. In total, the top ten clones hold approximately 0.4% of the sample.

This TCR came from a human donor who received a combined kidney and bone marrow transplant. This specimen consisted of CD4+ T cells from blood, obtained before the transplant. The chain is assembled from TRBV5-1 and TRBJ2-1; the D gene identity is not certain. The DNA is TGCGCCAGCAGCCCTCCCGACAATGAGCAGTTCTTC. Translated, this is CASSPPDNEQFF.